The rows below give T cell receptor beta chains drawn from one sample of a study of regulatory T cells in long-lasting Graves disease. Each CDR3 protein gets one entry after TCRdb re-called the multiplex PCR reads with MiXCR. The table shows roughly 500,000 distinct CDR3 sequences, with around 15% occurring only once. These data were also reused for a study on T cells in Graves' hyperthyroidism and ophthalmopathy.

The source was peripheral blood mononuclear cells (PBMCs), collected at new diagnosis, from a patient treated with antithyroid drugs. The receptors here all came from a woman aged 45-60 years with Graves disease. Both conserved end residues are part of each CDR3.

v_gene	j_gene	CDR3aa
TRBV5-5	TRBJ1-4	CASSRIATNEKLFF
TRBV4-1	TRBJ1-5	CASSQVHDSNQPQHF
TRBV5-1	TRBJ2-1	CASSSLAGVYNEQFF
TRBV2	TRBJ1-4	CASCVWGPNEKLFF
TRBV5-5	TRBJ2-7	CASSFGGPNYEQYF
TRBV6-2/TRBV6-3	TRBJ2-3	CASSYTSGRSTDTQYF
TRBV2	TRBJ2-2	CASSENGGHTGELFF
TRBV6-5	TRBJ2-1	CASSYDDRELNNEQFF
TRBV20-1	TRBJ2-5	CSADRSGEPQETQYF
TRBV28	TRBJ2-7	CASSSTGAGHEQYF
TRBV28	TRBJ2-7	CASSLVQLGLDEQYF
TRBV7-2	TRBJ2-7	CASRGPGLAGELRGQYF
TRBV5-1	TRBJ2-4	CASSSLAGRNIQYF
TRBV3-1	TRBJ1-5	CASSQDRLSALRGQPQHF
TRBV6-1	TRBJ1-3	CASSPLSGNTIYF
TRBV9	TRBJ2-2	CASSAGYTGELFF
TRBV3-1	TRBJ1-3	CASSHPGADSGNTIYF
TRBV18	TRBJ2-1	CASSPPDNSYNEQFF
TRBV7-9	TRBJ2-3	CASSQGGREGDTQYF
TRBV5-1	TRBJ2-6	CASNLSMLSISGANVLTF
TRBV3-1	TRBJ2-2	CASSHTTSGSNTGELFF
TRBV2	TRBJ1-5	CASRETTQGAQPQHF
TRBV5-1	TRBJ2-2	CASSLGDRQVGTGELFF
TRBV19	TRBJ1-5	CASRIGGQPQHF
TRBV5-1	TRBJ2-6	CASNRGTGANVLTF
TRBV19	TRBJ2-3	CASSPSGRVDTQYF
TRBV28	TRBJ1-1	CASRVTGGGAEAFF
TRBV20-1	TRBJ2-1	CSARDPTSGRLNEQFF
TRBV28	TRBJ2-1	CASSLYSYGEQFF
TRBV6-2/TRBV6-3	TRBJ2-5	CASSYSTTGQETQYF
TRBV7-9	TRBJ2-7	CASSLYDETYEQYF
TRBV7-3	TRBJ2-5	CASSTGLAGGETQYF
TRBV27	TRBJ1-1	CASSPIQGLNTEAFF
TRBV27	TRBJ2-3	CASRRARADTQYF
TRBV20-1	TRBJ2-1	CSARVTSGIYNEQFF
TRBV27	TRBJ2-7	CASSSGRLAGGNEQYF
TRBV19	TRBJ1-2	CASSYIWTGEQDYGYTF
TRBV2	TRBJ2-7	CASSVSRFSGQVLYEQYF
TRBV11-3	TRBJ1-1	CASSDNEDTEAFF
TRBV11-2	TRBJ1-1	CASSLGTQEAFF
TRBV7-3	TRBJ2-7	CASSLLQGGIYEQYF
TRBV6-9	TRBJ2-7	CASSYSTGGPSAGEQYF
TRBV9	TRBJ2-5	CASSVGGSLETQYF
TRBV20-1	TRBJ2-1	CSARHSGTGLDEQFF
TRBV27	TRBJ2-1	CASSLSIRREQFF
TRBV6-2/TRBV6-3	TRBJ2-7	CASSDPGTGFSYEQYF
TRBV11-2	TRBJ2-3	CASSTQLAGGRDTQYF
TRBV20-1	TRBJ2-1	CSARPRLAEYNEQFF
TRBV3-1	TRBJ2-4	CASSLRQGLPKNIQYF
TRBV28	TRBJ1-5	CASNSGQGGNQPQHF
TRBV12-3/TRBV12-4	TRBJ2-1	CASSYRSGRSFYEQFF
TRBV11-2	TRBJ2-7	CASSSGGSSHEQYF
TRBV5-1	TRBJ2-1	CASSLGGGRGSYNEQFF
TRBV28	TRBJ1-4	CASRDSATNEKLFF
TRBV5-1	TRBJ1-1	CASSSLTRNTEAFF